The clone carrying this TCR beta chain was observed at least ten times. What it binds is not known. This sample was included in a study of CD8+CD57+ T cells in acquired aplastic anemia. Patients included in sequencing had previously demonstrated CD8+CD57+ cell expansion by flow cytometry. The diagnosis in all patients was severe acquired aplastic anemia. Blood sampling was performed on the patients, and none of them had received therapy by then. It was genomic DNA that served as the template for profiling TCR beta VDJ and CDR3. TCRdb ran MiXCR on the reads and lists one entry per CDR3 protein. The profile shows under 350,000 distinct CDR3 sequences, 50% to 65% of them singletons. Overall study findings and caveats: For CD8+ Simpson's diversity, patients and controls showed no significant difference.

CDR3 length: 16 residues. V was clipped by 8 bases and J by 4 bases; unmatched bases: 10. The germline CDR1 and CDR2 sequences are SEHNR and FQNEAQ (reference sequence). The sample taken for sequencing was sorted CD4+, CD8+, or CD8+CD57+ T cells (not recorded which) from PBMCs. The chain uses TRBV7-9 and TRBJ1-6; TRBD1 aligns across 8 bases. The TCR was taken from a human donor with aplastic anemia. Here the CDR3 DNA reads TGTGCCAGCGCCACGGACAGGGTCGGGTATAATTCACCCCTCCACTTT. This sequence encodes CASATDRVGYNSPLHF.